One and the same sample provided the 8 T cell receptor beta chains below, sequenced in a study of radiation and T cells in renal cell carcinoma. Some clones are missing from TCRdb's copy, which holds only in-frame ones; the method was immunoSEQ multiplex PCR. The sample lists about 49,000 clones; 75% to 90% were seen once. The sample's time point: blood 2 weeks post-SBRT. This sample's treatment: 15 Gy SBRT to primary tumor, nephrectomy 4 weeks later. The sample here was blood, taken from a patient whose treatment included radiotherapy and nephrectomy. The receptors come from a woman between 65 and 79 years old with renal cell carcinoma.

The chain couples TRBV28 to TRBJ2-3; D gene unclear. The germline V and J ends were trimmed by 6 bases and 3 bases, with 16 bases remaining between them. Germline V CDR1 and CDR2: MDHEN, SYDVKM. CDR3 length: 15 residues. In DNA, the CDR3 is TGTGCCAGCAGCTCCGGGTGGGTCGATACAGATACGCAGTATTTT. Its translation: CASSSGWVDTDTQYF. The complete variable domain, with remaining parts taken from reference TRBV28 and TRBJ2-3, reads DVKVTQSSRYLVKRTGEKVFLECVQDMDHENMFWYRQDPGLGLRLIYFSYDVKMKEKGDIPEGYSVSREKKERFSLILESASTNQTSMYLCASSSGWVDTDTQYFGPGTRLTVL.

A remark on this clone: The junction differs from germline at one of its ends, possibly a read error. This sequence joins TRBV19 and TRBJ2-1; D gene uncertain. The CDR3 covers 12 residues. Germline V gene lookup returns CDR1 LNHDA and CDR2 SQIVND (reference sequence). The CDR3 is CASSIVWDEQFF. As DNA, the CDR3 is TGTGCGAGTAGTATAGTGTGGGATGAGCAGTTCTTC.

With respect to this clone: Mismatch with germline at one junction end may stem from a read error. The chain recombines TRBV9 with TRBJ2-3; 10 bases line up with TRBD2. This CDR3 region has 13 residues. Per germline, CDR1 SGDLS and CDR2 YYNGEE. CDR3 coding DNA: TGTGCCAGTAGCGGGGGGCTCACAGATACGCAGTATTTT. This translates into CASSGGLTDTQYF.

This clone appeared a few times. The rearrangement uses TRBV9 and TRBJ1-2; 9 bases are shared with TRBD1. CDR1 is SGDLS, CDR2 YYNGEE, per germline. This CDR3 has 14 amino acids. V shed 2 bases, J shed 3 bases, and the junction held 2 bases outside the gene matches. CDR3 residues: CASSVDRGHYGYTF. In nucleotides, the CDR3 is TGTGCCAGCAGCGTGGACAGGGGACACTATGGCTACACCTTC. Using reference TRBV9 and TRBJ1-2 for the parts outside the CDR3, the full variable domain is DSGVTQTPKHLITATGQRVTLRCSPRSGDLSVYWYQQSLDQGLQFLIQYYNGEERAKGNILERFSAQQFPDLHSELNLSSLELGDSALYFCASSVDRGHYGYTFGSGTRLTVV.

The J gene is TRBJ2-7, the V gene TRBV7-9, with D unclear. The CDR3 extends over 13 amino acids. Germline V gene lookup returns CDR1 SEHNR and CDR2 FQNEAQ (reference sequence). The germline V and J ends were trimmed by 5 bases and 0 bases, with 8 bases remaining between them. DNA for the CDR3: TGTGCCAGCAGCCACTGGAGCTCCTACGAGCAGTACTTC. This codes for CASSHWSSYEQYF. The complete variable domain, with remaining parts taken from reference TRBV7-9 and TRBJ2-7, reads DTGVSQNPRHKITKRGQNVTFRCDPISEHNRLYWYRQTLGQGPEFLTYFQNEAQLEKSRLLSDRFSAERPKGSFSTLEIQRTEQGDSAMYLCASSHWSSYEQYFGPGTRLTVT.

The chain is built from TRBV5-4 and TRBJ1-2; possibly TRBD1 for D (5 bases). Germline assignment: CDR1 SGHNT and CDR2 YYREEE (reference sequence). V lost 6 bases and J lost 2, with 14 bases in between. The CDR3 is 14 residues long. CDR3 residues: CASKPGTPNYGYTF. The CDR3 nucleotides read TGTGCCAGCAAGCCCGGGACCCCAAACTATGGCTACACCTTC.

The chain employs TRBV19 and TRBJ1-5; possible D gene TRBD1, 5 bases. Germline V gene lookup returns CDR1 LNHDA and CDR2 SQIVND (reference sequence). Trimming stripped 5 bases from V and 0 bases from J, with 11 bases between. The CDR3 sequence is 15 residues long. As DNA, the CDR3 is TGTGCCAGTAGTCCCCGGGGGTATAGCAATCAGCCCCAGCATTTT. It specifies CASSPRGYSNQPQHF. Combining the CDR3 with reference TRBV19 and TRBJ1-5 gives the whole variable domain DGGITQSPKYLFRKEGQNVTLSCEQNLNHDAMYWYRQDPGQGLRLIYYSQIVNDFQKGDIAEGYSVSREKKESFPLTVTSAQKNPTAFYLCASSPRGYSNQPQHFGDGTRLSIL.

The chain carries TRBV29-1 and TRBJ2-1; the D gene could be TRBD1 or TRBD2 (7 bases each). CDR3 length: 13 amino acids. In germline, CDR1 is SQVTM, CDR2 ANQGSEA. The V end was cut by 5 bases, the J end by 6 bases, with 14 bases between. For the CDR3, the DNA is TGCAGCGTTCACAGGGGAGGGGGCAATGAGCAGTTCTTC. It yields the protein CSVHRGGGNEQFF.